These T cell receptor beta chains were read from a single sample in a study of T cell responses to AZD1222 COVID-19 vaccine. Some clones are missing from TCRdb's copy, which holds only in-frame ones; the method was immunoSEQ multiplex PCR. The top ten clones hold roughly 1.1% of a sample with about 170,000 clones, roughly 89% of them seen once. Source: peripheral blood, taken 28 days after the second AZD1222 dose. The receptors derive from an adult who received the AZD1222 COVID-19 vaccine. The CDR3 runs from the conserved cysteine through the conserved F or W. A D gene is named only where the DNA matches it firmly. The size of a clone is reported for some rows only, either as once, few or many, or as a class for expanded clones.

NA	TRBV27	NA	TRBJ2-3	CASSLTGTTFTDTQYF	TGTGCCAGCAGTCTCACCGGGACAACTTTCACAGATACGCAGTATTTT
TRBD1	TRBV27	NA	TRBJ1-2	CASSPTGGHGYTF	TGTGCCAGCAGTCCGACAGGGGGCCATGGCTACACCTTC
NA	TRBV6-4	NA	TRBJ2-7	CASSPSGGVYEQYF	TGTGCCAGCAGTCCCTCAGGGGGGGTCTACGAGCAGTACTTC
TRBD2	TRBV18	NA	TRBJ2-3	CASSSTRGDNTDTQYF	TGTGCCAGCTCATCGACCCGGGGGGATAACACAGATACGCAGTATTTT
NA	TRBV6-5	NA	TRBJ2-1	CASSLNNEQFF	TGTGCCAGCAGCCTTAACAATGAGCAGTTCTTC
TRBD1	TRBV6-6	NA	TRBJ1-2	CASSQGARGYTF	TGTGCCAGCAGTCAGGGGGCGCGTGGCTACACCTTC
TRBD1	TRBV5-1	NA	TRBJ1-2	CASSLLGQGGSGYTF	TGCGCCAGCAGCTTGCTGGGACAGGGCGGTAGTGGCTACACCTTC
NA	TRBV7-6	NA	TRBJ1-2	CASSLASGEDNYGYTF	TGTGCCAGCAGCTTAGCTTCCGGGGAGGACAACTATGGCTACACCTTC
NA	TRBV19	NA	TRBJ2-2	CASSSSRAGELFF	TGTGCCAGTAGTTCGAGCAGGGCCGGGGAGCTGTTTTTT
NA	TRBV10-2	NA	TRBJ2-7	CASSESQQPYEQYF	TGCGCCAGCAGTGAGTCCCAACAGCCCTACGAGCAGTACTTC
NA	TRBV5-6	NA	TRBJ1-2	CASSLGTDGYTF	TGTGCCAGCAGCTTGGGGACAGACGGCTACACCTTC
NA	TRBV9	once	TRBJ1-2	CASSVQQHPRGHYGYTF	TGTGCCAGCAGCGTTCAACAGCACCCCAGGGGCCACTATGGCTACACCTTC
NA	TRBV5-6	once	TRBJ1-1	CASSLGGGNTEAFF	TGTGCCAGCAGCTTGGGAGGCGGGAACACTGAAGCTTTCTTT
NA	TRBV30	NA	TRBJ2-7	CAWSQVTYEQYF	TGTGCCTGGAGTCAGGTTACCTACGAGCAGTACTTC
NA	TRBV5-5	NA	TRBJ2-7	CASSWSRGTSYEQYF	TGTGCCAGCAGCTGGAGCAGGGGTACCTCCTACGAGCAGTACTTC
TRBD1	TRBV19	NA	TRBJ1-1	CASSIDRGFLTEAFF	TGTGCCAGTAGTATAGACAGGGGGTTTCTCACTGAAGCTTTCTTT
TRBD2	TRBV6-1	NA	TRBJ2-1	CASREVSGGSYNEQFF	TGTGCCAGCAGAGAAGTCAGCGGGGGGTCCTACAATGAGCAGTTCTTC
NA	TRBV5-6	NA	TRBJ2-3	CASSPGTASADTQYF	TGTGCCAGCAGCCCCGGGACCGCCTCGGCAGATACGCAGTATTTT
NA	TRBV15	NA	TRBJ1-2	CATSSRGGYTF	TGTGCCACCAGCAGTAGGGGTGGCTACACCTTC
NA	TRBV11-3	NA	TRBJ2-6	CASSLLVGANVLTF	TGTGCCAGCAGCTTATTAGTTGGGGCCAACGTCCTGACTTTC
NA	TRBV5-8	NA	TRBJ2-3	CASSLWVPWTAGGDTQYF	TGTGCCAGCAGCTTGTGGGTCCCGTGGACAGCCGGCGGGGATACGCAGTATTTT
NA	TRBV9	once	TRBJ2-5	CASSVGSQVPETQYF	TGTGCCAGCAGCGTAGGATCACAGGTTCCCGAGACCCAGTACTTC
TRBD2	TRBV11-3	NA	TRBJ2-3	CASSFSGGPDTQYF	TGTGCCAGCAGCTTTAGCGGGGGGCCAGATACGCAGTATTTT
NA	TRBV3-1/TRBV3-2	NA	TRBJ1-2	CASSQQWRRYTF	TGTGCCAGCAGCCAGCAGTGGAGGAGATACACCTTC
NA	TRBV6-4	NA	TRBJ1-5	CASSDTDMGQPQHF	TGTGCCAGCAGTGACACAGACATGGGACAGCCCCAGCATTTT
NA	TRBV18	NA	TRBJ2-5	CASSPRETQYF	TGTGCCAGCTCACCACGGGAGACCCAGTACTTC
TRBD1	TRBV7-2	NA	TRBJ2-7	CASIRTGHHYEQYF	TGTGCCAGCATCCGGACAGGGCACCACTACGAGCAGTACTTC
NA	TRBV4-2	NA	TRBJ2-7	CASSLTGPYEQYF	TGTGCCAGCAGCCTAACAGGTCCCTACGAGCAGTACTTC
TRBD1	TRBV18	once	TRBJ1-1	CASSPELGGSGTEAFF	TGTGCCAGCTCACCAGAGTTAGGGGGCTCGGGCACTGAAGCTTTCTTT
NA	TRBV10-3	NA	TRBJ1-1	CASAGAWNTEAFF	TGTGCCTCGGCGGGGGCCTGGAACACTGAAGCTTTCTTT
NA	TRBV12-3/TRBV12-4	once	TRBJ1-2	CASRGQNYGYTF	TGTGCCAGCAGAGGACAGAACTATGGCTACACCTTC
NA	TRBV16	once	TRBJ1-1	CASSYGTAKGEAFF	TGTGCCAGCAGCTATGGGACTGCGAAAGGTGAAGCTTTCTTT
NA	TRBV4-2	once	TRBJ2-2	CASSLDGNTGELFF	TGTGCCAGCAGCCTGGACGGGAACACCGGGGAGCTGTTTTTT
NA	TRBV4-1	NA	TRBJ2-3	CASSQFGGLTDTQYF	TGCGCCAGCAGCCAATTTGGGGGGCTCACAGATACGCAGTATTTT
NA	TRBV9	once	TRBJ1-5	CASSYRDSNQPQHF	TGTGCCAGCAGCTACAGGGATAGCAATCAGCCCCAGCATTTT
NA	TRBV7-2	few	TRBJ1-1	CASSPLGPTEAFF	TGTGCCAGCAGCCCCTTAGGACCCACTGAAGCTTTCTTT
NA	TRBV27	NA	TRBJ1-1	CASSLYGRNTEAFF	TGTGCCAGCAGTTTATATGGGCGGAACACTGAAGCTTTCTTT
NA	TRBV7-2	NA	TRBJ2-3	CATGKVNTDTQYF	TGTGCCACGGGGAAAGTAAACACAGATACGCAGTATTTT
NA	TRBV12-3/TRBV12-4	NA	TRBJ2-5	CASSSTDQETQYF	TGTGCCAGCAGTTCGACAGACCAAGAGACCCAGTACTTC
NA	TRBV3-1/TRBV3-2	NA	TRBJ2-5	CASSLGAGETQYF	TGTGCCAGCAGCCTAGGGGCAGGGGAGACCCAGTACTTC
NA	TRBV19	NA	TRBJ1-4	CAAGRPNEKLFF	TGTGCCGCAGGGCGCCCTAATGAAAAACTGTTTTTT
NA	TRBV18	once	TRBJ2-7	CASSSTLGPAYEQYF	TGTGCCAGCTCCTCGACTCTGGGGCCCGCCTACGAGCAGTACTTC
NA	TRBV5-4	few	TRBJ1-2	CASSLAGRGDYGYTF	TGTGCCAGCAGCTTGGCGGGCAGGGGAGACTATGGCTACACCTTC
NA	TRBV11-2	NA	TRBJ2-4	CASSTDTGKNIQYF	TGTGCCAGCAGCACAGATACAGGGAAAAACATTCAGTACTTC
NA	TRBV6-5	NA	TRBJ2-1	CASISGNNEQFF	TGTGCCAGCATCTCTGGAAACAATGAGCAGTTCTTC
TRBD1	TRBV5-6	NA	TRBJ1-2	CASCLWDRAFGYTF	TGTGCCAGTTGCCTGTGGGACAGGGCTTTCGGCTACACCTTC
NA	TRBV21-1	NA	TRBJ1-5	CAITGANQPQHF	TGTGCCATTACAGGGGCCAATCAGCCCCAGCATTTT
NA	TRBV6-5	NA	TRBJ1-6	CASSDGSYNSPLHF	TGTGCCAGCAGCGATGGCTCCTATAATTCACCCCTCCACTTT
NA	TRBV3-1/TRBV3-2	once	TRBJ1-2	CASSQEPPFRADGYTF	TGTGCCAGCAGCCAAGAACCACCCTTTCGCGCCGACGGCTACACCTTC
NA	TRBV13	NA	TRBJ2-5	CASSSTGLGGRETQYF	TGTGCCAGCAGCTCAACCGGACTAGGGGGGCGGGAGACCCAGTACTTC
TRBD1	TRBV7-9	NA	TRBJ1-2	CASGTGNNYGYTF	TGTGCCAGTGGGACAGGGAATAACTATGGCTACACCTTC
TRBD1	TRBV10-3	few	TRBJ2-7	CAIRNLTGADYEQYF	TGTGCCATCAGGAATCTTACAGGGGCCGACTACGAGCAGTACTTC
TRBD2	TRBV19	NA	TRBJ2-7	CASSRGLAGGNEQYF	TGTGCCAGTAGTAGAGGGCTAGCGGGGGGTAACGAGCAGTACTTC
TRBD1	TRBV24-1	NA	TRBJ2-5	CATSGTAGQGMETQYF	TGTGCCACCAGTGGTACGGCGGGACAGGGCATGGAGACCCAGTACTTC
NA	TRBV6-5	few	TRBJ2-2	CASSYEGLGLGELFF	TGTGCCAGCAGTTACGAGGGGCTGGGGTTGGGGGAGCTGTTTTTT
TRBD1	TRBV3-1/TRBV3-2	NA	TRBJ1-2	CASSPRTGDKGGYTF	TGTGCCAGCAGCCCTAGGACAGGGGATAAGGGTGGCTACACCTTC